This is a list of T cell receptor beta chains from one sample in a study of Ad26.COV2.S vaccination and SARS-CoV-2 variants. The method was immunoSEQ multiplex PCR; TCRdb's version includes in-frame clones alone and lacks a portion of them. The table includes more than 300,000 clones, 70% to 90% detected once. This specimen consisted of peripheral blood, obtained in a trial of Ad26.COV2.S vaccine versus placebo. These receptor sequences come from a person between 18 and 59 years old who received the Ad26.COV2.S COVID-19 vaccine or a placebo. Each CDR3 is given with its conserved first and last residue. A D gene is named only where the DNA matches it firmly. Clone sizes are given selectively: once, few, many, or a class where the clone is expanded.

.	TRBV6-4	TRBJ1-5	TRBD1	TGTGCCAGCAGTGCCGGGACAGGACAGCAGCCCCAGCATTTT	CASSAGTGQQPQHF
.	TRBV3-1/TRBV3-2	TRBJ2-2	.	TGTGCCAGCAGCCAAGCGTTCGGGGGGCATAACACCGGGGAGCTGTTTTTT	CASSQAFGGHNTGELFF
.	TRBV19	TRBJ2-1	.	TGTGCCAGTAGTATTGGGGGGGGCCCCTACAATGAGCAGTTCTTC	CASSIGGGPYNEQFF
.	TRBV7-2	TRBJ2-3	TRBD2	TGTGCCAGCAGCCCGCGACTAGCAAGGGGTGGGACAGATACGCAGTATTTT	CASSPRLARGGTDTQYF
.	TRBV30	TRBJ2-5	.	TGTGCCTGGAGTATGGCCGATCAAGAGACCCAGTACTTC	CAWSMADQETQYF
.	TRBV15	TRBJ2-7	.	TGTGCCACCAGCAGAGATCATGGCCCCTACGAGCAGTACTTC	CATSRDHGPYEQYF
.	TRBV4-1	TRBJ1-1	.	TGCGCCAGCAGCCCCCAGCCGGGGTTCACTGAAGCTTTCTTT	CASSPQPGFTEAFF
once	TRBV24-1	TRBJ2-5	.	TGTGCCACCAGTGATTTGACACCCCCAGAGACCCAGTACTTC	CATSDLTPPETQYF
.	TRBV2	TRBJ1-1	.	TGTGCCAGCAGCAGCAACGGGGGAGAAGCTTTCTTT	CASSSNGGEAFF
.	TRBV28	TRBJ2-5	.	TGTGCCAGCAGTTCTCCGGGACCCTCCCCGGTAGAGACCCAGTACTTC	CASSSPGPSPVETQYF
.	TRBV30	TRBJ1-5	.	TGTGCCTGGAGTGCACTTGACGCCTATAGCAATCAGCCCCAGCATTTT	CAWSALDAYSNQPQHF
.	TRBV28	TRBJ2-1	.	TGTGCCAGCAGTGACAGGCGGCTACTGCGTGAGCAGTTCTTC	CASSDRRLLREQFF
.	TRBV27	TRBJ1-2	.	TGTGCCAGCCGGGGGGTTTCTTATACTGACTATGGCTACACCTTC	CASRGVSYTDYGYTF
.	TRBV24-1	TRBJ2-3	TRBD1	TGTGCCACCAGTGACCCCGGACAGGGATCAGATACGCAGTATTTT	CATSDPGQGSDTQYF
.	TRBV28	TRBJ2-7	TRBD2	TGTGCCAGCGTGGGCGGGAGGGTCGAGCAGTACTTC	CASVGGRVEQYF
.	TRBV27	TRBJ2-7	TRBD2	TGTGCCAGCAGTTCCCGGGGACTAGCGGGAGACGACGAGCAGTACTTC	CASSSRGLAGDDEQYF
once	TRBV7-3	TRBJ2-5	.	TGTGCCAGCAGCTTAAGCGGCCTCCGATATAGTGGACCCCAAGAGACCCAGTACTTC	CASSLSGLRYSGPQETQYF
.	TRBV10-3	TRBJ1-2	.	TGTGCCATCAGTGAGGAGGGTTATGGCTACACCTTC	CAISEEGYGYTF
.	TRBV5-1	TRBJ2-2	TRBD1	TGCGCCAGCAGCTCGACCGGGACAGGGGGCATCGGGGAGCTGTTTTTT	CASSSTGTGGIGELFF
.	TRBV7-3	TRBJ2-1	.	TGTGCCAGCAGCTCCTCTCGAGCCACTTACAATGAGCAGTTCTTC	CASSSSRATYNEQFF